Shown below are 19 T cell receptor beta chains from a single sample sequenced in a study of T cell repertoires in cytomegalovirus infection. TCRdb re-called the reads through MiXCR, storing one row per CDR3 protein. The sample lists approximately 770,000 distinct CDR3 sequences; about 29% were seen once. Their cognate antigens are unknown. Sequenced here: cultured CD8+ T cells from PBMCs, sampled from culture after CMV antigen stimulation. The receptors shown here come from a human donor in good health (CMV status not recorded). Some clones in this sample may be carry-over from other donors' samples.

Only a few counts were recorded for this clonotype. The genes are TRBV5-6 and TRBJ1-4; D is possibly TRBD1 (6 bases). Germline V gene data show CDR1 as SGHDT and CDR2 as YYEEEE. CDR3 size: 16 residues. V was shortened by 0 bases and J by 8 bases, with 17 bases between the two germline ends. CDR3: CASSLDGQPGLEKLFF. As DNA, the CDR3 is TGTGCCAGCAGCTTGGACGGACAGCCCGGACTAGAAAAACTGTTTTTT. Combining the CDR3 with reference TRBV5-6 and TRBJ1-4 gives the whole variable domain DAGVTQSPTHLIKTRGQQVTLRCSPKSGHDTVSWYQQALGQGPQFIFQYYEEEERQRGNFPDRFSGHQFPNYSSELNVNALLLGDSALYLCASSLDGQPGLEKLFFGSGTQLSVL.

This clonotype showed up just a few times. The V gene is TRBV4-1, the J gene TRBJ1-1; D ambiguous. Germline CDR1 MGHRA, CDR2 YSYEKL. This CDR3 region has 13 residues. V dropped 3 bases and J dropped 0 bases, with 5 bases sitting between them. The CDR3 coding sequence is TGCGCCAGCAGCCATGGGATGAACACTGAAGCTTTCTTT. It codes for CASSHGMNTEAFF.

This clonotype was found a few times. The chain recombines TRBV19 with TRBJ1-2; TRBD1 is a possible D gene (5 bases). The CDR3 loop spans 15 amino acids. Germline-derived CDR1 and CDR2 are LNHDA and SQIVND (reference sequence). Trimming left V 8 bases short and J 1 base short, with 17 bases between. The CDR3 nucleotides read TGTGCCAGTGCTCCCCGGGACGGAAGTAACTATGGCTACACCTTC. Protein sequence: CASAPRDGSNYGYTF.

This clonotype has a count of ten or more. The genes are TRBV12-3 or TRBV12-4 and TRBJ1-2, with 8 bases lining up with TRBD1. V lost 1 base to trimming and J lost 10 bases; unmatched junction nucleotides: 11. The length of the CDR3 is 15 residues. The CDR3 nucleotides are TGTGCCAGCAGTTTAGGGACAGGGAAACCTACCTACTACACCTTC. It codes for CASSLGTGKPTYYTF.

The gene calls are TRBV4-1 and TRBJ1-2; no definite D call. From germline, CDR1 is MGHRA and CDR2 YSYEKL. Trimming left V 0 bases short and J 4 bases short, with 18 bases between. This CDR3 contains 17 residues. This CDR3 reads CASSQEAQAPPTYGYTF. In DNA, the CDR3 is TGCGCCAGCAGCCAAGAAGCTCAGGCTCCTCCGACCTATGGCTACACCTTC.

This clonotype was recorded many times. The J gene is TRBJ1-1, the V gene TRBV7-2; D remains ambiguous. The CDR3 is 15 residues long. Germline V gene lookup returns CDR1 SGHTA and CDR2 FQGNSA. Trimming shortened V by 3 bases and J by 0 bases, and 11 bases separated the two germline ends. This CDR3 is CASSFRQGMNTEAFF. The CDR3 DNA reads as TGTGCCAGCAGCTTTCGACAAGGCATGAACACTGAAGCTTTCTTT.

This clonotype was counted only a few times. The chain is built from TRBV12-3 or TRBV12-4 and TRBJ2-3; TRBD2 might be the D (5 bases). The V end was cut by 7 bases, the J end by 4 bases, with 18 bases between. The CDR3 has 15 amino acids. CDR3 sequence (DNA): TGTGCCAGCAACATGGAGGACCCGAGATCAGATACGCAGTATTTT. This encodes CASNMEDPRSDTQYF.

In its sample, this clonotype was seen a few times. CDR3 DNA: TGCGCCAGCAGCCCAGGGACGCTGGCCACGCAGTATTTT. Encoded protein: CASSPGTLATQYF. The chain recombines TRBV4-3 with TRBJ2-3; D may correspond to TRBD1 or TRBD2 (5 bases each). The CDR3 sequence is 13 residues long. The germline V gene encodes CDR1 LGHNA and CDR2 YSLEER. V lost 4 bases, J lost 9 bases, and 14 bases lay in between.

The chain is built from TRBV9 and TRBJ1-1; D not resolved. Germline-derived CDR1 and CDR2 are SGDLS and YYNGEE. CDR3 size: 15 residues. Trimming shortened V by 0 bases and J by 1 base, and 10 bases separated the two germline ends. The CDR3 is CASSVATTPNTEAFF. The CDR3 DNA reads as TGTGCCAGCAGCGTAGCGACGACTCCGAACACTGAAGCTTTCTTT.

In this sample, this clonotype turned up many times. The V gene is TRBV7-6, the J gene TRBJ2-7, with 7 bases identical to TRBD2. Germline loops: CDR1 SGHVS, CDR2 FNYEAQ. The CDR3 sequence is 14 residues long. J was trimmed by 5 bases and V by 5 bases; bases with no gene match: 9. The CDR3 bases are TGTGCCAGCAGCACCGGGGGGTACTTCGACGAGCAGTACTTC. It specifies CASSTGGYFDEQYF. The whole variable domain, remainder taken from reference TRBV7-6 and TRBJ2-7, is GAGVSQSPRYKVTKRGQDVALRCDPISGHVSLYWYRQALGQGPEFLTYFNYEAQQDKSGLPNDRFSAERPEGSISTLTIQRTEQRDSAMYRCASSTGGYFDEQYFGPGTRLTVT.

The chain recombines TRBV13 with TRBJ1-5; TRBD1 aligns across 7 bases. The CDR3 consists of 16 residues. From germline, CDR1 is PRHDT and CDR2 FYEKMQ (reference sequence). V was pared by 0 bases and J by 0 bases, with 2 bases of the junction left unmatched. CDR3 bases: TGTGCCAGCAGCTTAGGGGGGACAGATAGCAATCAGCCCCAGCATTTT. It specifies CASSLGGTDSNQPQHF.

V gene TRBV7-9 combines with J gene TRBJ2-5; 7 positions match TRBD2. The CDR3 is 13 amino acids. The germline V gene encodes CDR1 SEHNR and CDR2 FQNEAQ (reference sequence). J lost 4 bases, V lost 10 bases, and 9 bases had no gene match. The CDR3 nucleotides read TGTGCCACCCCGGGGGGTAAAGGAGAGACCCAGTACTTC. Protein: CATPGGKGETQYF.

J is TRBJ2-4 and V is TRBV6-2 or TRBV6-3, with D possibly being TRBD2 (5 bases). V was shortened by 5 bases and J by 7 bases, with 6 bases between the two germline ends. CDR3 length: 11 amino acids. The germline V gene encodes CDR1 MNHEY and CDR2 SVGEGT. The CDR3 coding sequence is TGTGCCAGCAGTACGGGGAACATTCAGTACTTC. Encoded protein: CASSTGNIQYF.

The chain employs TRBV10-3 and TRBJ1-3, with D uncertain. The CDR3 totals 15 residues. Germline V gene sequence: CDR1 ENHRY, CDR2 SYGVKD. V was pared by 2 bases and J by 0 bases, with 8 bases between. CDR3 region: CAISEAVSSGNTIYF. Written as DNA, the CDR3 is TGTGCCATCAGTGAGGCCGTGAGCTCTGGAAACACCATATATTTT.

This clonotype has ten or more counts. The genes are TRBV7-8 and TRBJ2-1; D unresolved. Germline CDR1 reads SGHVS; CDR2 reads FQNEAQ. Between the trimmed V and J ends, which lost 5 bases and 6 bases, there was a span of 5 bases. The CDR3 totals 11 residues. The CDR3 nucleotides are TGTGCCAGCAGCCTCCCCAATGAGCAGTTCTTC. Translation gives CASSLPNEQFF.

V usage is TRBV6-2 or TRBV6-3 and J usage is TRBJ2-7; D is uncertain. V shed 6 bases and J shed 3 bases, with 15 bases lying between them. Germline V gene sequence: CDR1 MNHEY, CDR2 SVGEGT. This CDR3 has 14 amino acids. CDR3 DNA sequence: TGTGCCAGCAGCCCCCGGACGGAAAACTACGAGCAGTACTTC. Its translation: CASSPRTENYEQYF.

The chain recombines TRBV19 with TRBJ2-1, with a weak D call TRBD1 (6 bases). Trimming removed 3 bases from V and 4 bases from J, with 13 bases in between. The CDR3 is made up of 15 amino acids. The germline gives CDR1 LNHDA, CDR2 SQIVND (reference sequence). CDR3 protein: CASSITGTKYNEQFF. CDR3 DNA: TGTGCCAGTAGTATTACCGGGACAAAGTACAATGAGCAGTTCTTC.

The V call is TRBV25-1, the J call TRBJ2-7, with D unclear. From germline, CDR1 is MGHDK and CDR2 SYGVNS. Trimming cost V 6 bases and J 3 bases, with 15 bases left between them. This CDR3 has 14 amino acids. The CDR3 is CASSPDGPSYEQYF. CDR3 bases: TGTGCCAGCAGCCCGGACGGGCCCAGCTACGAGCAGTACTTC.

V gene TRBV7-9 combines with J gene TRBJ2-1; 7 bases match TRBD1. CDR3 length equals 14 residues. Germline CDR1 is SEHNR and CDR2 is FQNEAQ (reference sequence). V lost 4 bases and J lost 10; bases outside the gene matches: 10. CDR3 nucleotide sequence: TGTGCCAGCAGCTGGAGAAACAGGGGTCGCGAGCAGTTCTTC. Translated: CASSWRNRGREQFF.